A single sample gave rise to the 20 T cell receptor beta chains below, sequenced in a study of blood T cells in healthy people across ages. Primers used in a second PCR of roughly 7 to 12 cycles were a sample-barcoded 5' primer and a J-beta primer mix. A single record per CDR3 protein comes from TCRdb applying MiXCR to the 5' RACE reads. The table records 700,000 to 800,000 distinct CDR3 sequences, roughly 47% of them present only once. Sequencing used blood. These receptors originate from a woman aged 55-69 years in good health.

The chain is built from TRBV5-1 and TRBJ2-5; 15 bases agree with TRBD2. This CDR3 spans 16 amino acids. V gave up 4 bases and J gave up 5 bases; unmatched junction bases: 6. The V gene's germline CDR1 is SGHRS and CDR2 YFSETQ. The CDR3 here is CASSPGTSGGMETQYF. The CDR3 region has the DNA TGCGCCAGCAGCCCCGGGACTAGCGGGGGGATGGAGACCCAGTACTTC. Together with reference TRBV5-1 and TRBJ2-5, the CDR3 gives the full variable domain: KAGVTQTPRYLIKTRGQQVTLSCSPISGHRSVSWYQQTPGQGLQFLFEYFSETQRNKGNFPGRFSGRQFSNSRSEMNVSTLELGDSALYLCASSPGTSGGMETQYFGPGTRLLVL.

This clonotype has more than one count but fewer than ten. The CDR3 DNA is TGTGCCAGCAGCTCCGGACACGCTAGCACAGATACGCAGTATTTT. Translating it yields CASSSGHASTDTQYF. The V gene is TRBV7-2, the J gene TRBJ2-3; possibly TRBD1 for D (5 bases). V lost 4 bases, J lost 0 bases, and 11 bases lay in between. The CDR3 loop spans 15 amino acids. Germline V gene data show CDR1 as SGHTA and CDR2 as FQGNSA.

V is TRBV6-5 and J is TRBJ2-7; a weak D match, TRBD2 (6 bases). Trimming took 8 bases from V and 3 from J, leaving 14 bases between them. From germline, CDR1 is MNHEY and CDR2 SVGAGI. The CDR3 covers 13 residues. This CDR3 reads CASVSRTNYEQYF. The CDR3, as DNA: TGTGCCAGCGTGTCAAGGACTAACTACGAGCAGTACTTC.

In this sample, this clonotype turned up many times. The chain joins TRBV6-5 to TRBJ2-3; 8 bases match TRBD2. The germline V gene has CDR1 MNHEY and CDR2 SVGAGI. V lost 4 bases to trimming and J lost 6 bases; unmatched junction nucleotides: 12. The CDR3 spans 16 residues. CDR3 region: CASSFSPGLGSDTQYF. CDR3 sequence (DNA): TGTGCCAGCAGTTTCAGCCCGGGACTAGGTTCGGATACGCAGTATTTT.

V usage is TRBV6-2 or TRBV6-3 and J usage is TRBJ2-3; 10 nucleotides match TRBD2. J lost 6 bases, V lost 2 bases, and 11 bases had no gene match. The germline V gene encodes CDR1 MNHEY and CDR2 SVGEGT. The CDR3 spans 17 residues. In DNA form, the CDR3 reads TGTGCCAGCAGTTACCGGGCTAGCGGGGGCCCCACGGATACGCAGTATTTT. Amino acids: CASSYRASGGPTDTQYF.

V and J are TRBV7-2 and TRBJ1-3, with D possibly TRBD1 on 5 matching bases. V lost 4 bases and J 3 bases, leaving 16 bases between the germline ends. CDR1 is SGHTA, CDR2 FQGNSA, per germline. This CDR3 region has 16 residues. The CDR3 here is CASSSPRDGGGNTIYF. CDR3 coding DNA: TGTGCCAGCAGCTCGCCTCGTGACGGGGGTGGAAACACCATATATTTT.

The chain joins TRBV20-1 to TRBJ2-1; TRBD2 matches 11 bases. CDR1 is DFQATT and CDR2 is SNEGSKA in the germline V gene (reference sequence). The CDR3 contains 16 residues. The CDR3 protein is CSAPGASGGTYNEQFF. The CDR3 coding sequence is TGCAGCGCTCCAGGGGCTAGCGGGGGGACCTACAATGAGCAGTTCTTC.

The rearrangement links TRBV29-1 to TRBJ1-2, with D tentatively TRBD1 (6 bases). V lost 7 bases, J lost 2 bases, and 20 bases lay in between. The length of the CDR3 is 15 residues. Germline V gene sequence: CDR1 SQVTM, CDR2 ANQGSEA. Here the CDR3 reads CSAPLPGHPNYGYTF. CDR3 DNA: TGCAGCGCCCCACTGCCGGGACACCCCAACTATGGCTACACCTTC.

J is TRBJ1-5 and V is TRBV21-1. TRBV21-1 is tagged as a pseudogene. This CDR3 is built from 15 residues. CDR3 bases: TGTGCCAGCAGCAAGAGGCGCGGAAGCAATCAGCCCCAGCATTTT. It yields the protein CASSKRRGSNQPQHF.

The V gene is TRBV11-2, the J gene TRBJ2-3, with TRBD1 matching over 12 bases. The CDR3 has 18 amino acids. Per germline, CDR1 SGHAT and CDR2 FQNNGV. The trim removed 8 bases at V and 0 bases at J, leaving 12 bases unmatched. In DNA, the CDR3 is TGTGCCAGCGGCATCCGGGACAGGGGGCGCAAAAGCACAGATACGCAGTATTTT. Protein product: CASGIRDRGRKSTDTQYF.

This clonotype was seen a handful of times. CDR3 in amino acids: CASSPLAGKTYEQYF. The CDR3 DNA reads as TGTGCCAGCTCACCACTAGCGGGTAAAACCTACGAGCAGTACTTC. V gene TRBV18 combines with J gene TRBJ2-7, with 7 positions matching TRBD2. V shed 1 base, J shed 2 bases, and the junction held 5 bases outside the gene matches. Germline values: CDR1 KGHSH, CDR2 LQKENI. The CDR3 has 15 amino acids.

This clonotype has just a few counts. The chain couples TRBV12-3 or TRBV12-4 to TRBJ1-4; D unclear. The CDR3 sequence is 15 residues long. Trimming removed 0 bases from V and 8 bases from J, with 13 bases in between. The CDR3 is CASSLAPWGSEKLFF. In DNA form, the CDR3 reads TGTGCCAGCAGTTTAGCTCCGTGGGGTTCAGAAAAACTGTTTTTT.

The table lists this clonotype with a few counts. The chain carries TRBV5-1 and TRBJ2-6; D may be TRBD1 (5 bases). Germline V gives CDR1 SGHRS, CDR2 YFSETQ. V gave up 0 bases and J gave up 0 bases, with 10 bases separating them. The CDR3 runs to 17 residues. The CDR3 DNA is TGCGCCAGCAGCTTGGGTCAGGGAAACTCTGGGGCCAACGTCCTGACTTTC. This sequence encodes CASSLGQGNSGANVLTF.

The chain has TRBV3-1 and TRBJ2-1, with D uncertain. Germline V gene lookup returns CDR1 LGHDT and CDR2 YNNKEL (reference sequence). The CDR3 contains 13 residues. Trimming took off 4 bases at V and 1 base at J, with 5 bases between the two ends. This chain's CDR3 is CASSPYSYNEQFF. CDR3 sequence (DNA): TGTGCCAGCAGCCCTTATTCCTACAATGAGCAGTTCTTC.

V gene TRBV6-1 combines with J gene TRBJ1-2, with TRBD1 matching over 9 bases. Germline-derived CDR1 and CDR2 are MNHNS and SASEGT. V lost 8 bases, J lost 7 bases, and 8 bases stayed unmatched. This CDR3 region has 13 residues. In DNA form, the CDR3 reads TGTGCCAGCGGCCGGGACAGGGCCTCTGGCTACACCTTC. Its protein is CASGRDRASGYTF.

This chain links TRBV5-1 with TRBJ2-6; 8 nucleotides match TRBD1. This CDR3 is 17 amino acids long. Looked up from germline, CDR1 is SGHRS and CDR2 is YFSETQ. Trimming removed 4 bases from V and 2 bases from J; junction bases left unmatched: 8. In DNA form, the CDR3 reads TGCGCCAGCAGCACGGGGACAGGCAAGGCTGGGGCCAACGTCCTGACTTTC. As protein: CASSTGTGKAGANVLTF. Complete variable domain (other parts from reference TRBV5-1 and TRBJ2-6): KAGVTQTPRYLIKTRGQQVTLSCSPISGHRSVSWYQQTPGQGLQFLFEYFSETQRNKGNFPGRFSGRQFSNSRSEMNVSTLELGDSALYLCASSTGTGKAGANVLTFGAGSRLTVL.

This clonotype appeared a single time. The J gene is TRBJ2-3, the V gene TRBV6-6; TRBD1 is a possible D gene (5 bases). Trimming took off 6 bases at V and 2 bases at J, with 15 bases between the two ends. From germline, CDR1 is MNHNY and CDR2 SVGAGI (reference sequence). There are 15 residues in the CDR3. DNA for the CDR3: TGTGCCAGCAGCCGGGTAGGGGCTGACACAGATACGCAGTATTTT. This sequence encodes CASSRVGADTDTQYF.

V gene TRBV10-1 combines with J gene TRBJ1-4; D unresolved. Germline V gives CDR1 WNHNN, CDR2 SYGVQD (reference sequence). The CDR3 spans 14 residues. V lost 2 bases and J lost 7, with 11 bases in between. The CDR3 protein is CASSEASRGEKLFF. The CDR3 DNA reads TGCGCCAGCAGTGAGGCGTCTCGTGGTGAAAAACTGTTTTTT.

J is TRBJ2-7 and V is TRBV7-9; D remains ambiguous. Trimming took 4 bases from V and 0 from J, leaving 16 bases between them. CDR3 length equals 16 residues. The V gene's germline CDR1 is SEHNR and CDR2 FQNEAQ (reference sequence). The CDR3 protein is CASSSTTLGPSYEQYF. The CDR3 DNA reads TGTGCCAGCAGCTCGACCACCCTAGGGCCCTCCTACGAGCAGTACTTC.

This clonotype has a handful of counts. This rearrangement joins TRBV6-1 to TRBJ2-2; D may be TRBD2 (6 bases). CDR3 length equals 14 residues. Trimming pared 7 bases from V and 5 bases from J, leaving 14 bases between. Germline-derived CDR1 and CDR2 are MNHNS and SASEGT. The CDR3 spells CASNELALTGELFF. For the CDR3, the DNA is TGTGCCAGCAATGAGCTAGCGCTTACCGGGGAGCTGTTTTTT.